The 32 T cell receptor beta chains given below trace back to one sample, sequenced in a study of T cells in Graves' hyperthyroidism and ophthalmopathy. Amplified regions were TCR beta CDR3 sequences from RNA transcripts. TCR CDR3 underwent first-round RT-PCR with the HTBI primer set. One entry per CDR3 protein, called by TCRdb with MiXCR from the multiplex PCR reads. The table shows under 750,000 distinct CDR3 sequences, with 15% to 20% occurring only once. Material for sequencing was blood. The receptors here all came from a woman aged 50 to 60 with Graves' hyperthyroidism that later progressed to Graves' ophthalmopathy.

The rearrangement joins TRBV10-3 to TRBJ1-1; no clear D. V was clipped by 7 bases and J by 1 base, with 13 bases between them. The germline CDR1 and CDR2 sequences are ENHRY and SYGVKD. The CDR3 is 14 residues long. This CDR3 is CAITEEYPNTEAFF. As DNA, the CDR3 is TGTGCCATCACCGAGGAGTATCCGAACACTGAAGCTTTCTTT.

The chain joins TRBV19 to TRBJ1-2, with no clear D. This CDR3 contains 12 residues. Germline CDR1 reads LNHDA; CDR2 reads SQIVND (reference sequence). V dropped 8 bases and J dropped 1 base, with 8 bases sitting between them. The CDR3, as DNA: TGTGCCAGTGAAGGCATTAACTATGGCTACACCTTC. It specifies CASEGINYGYTF.

This clonotype was observed at least ten times. The V call is TRBV3-1, the J call TRBJ2-2, with TRBD1 matching 8 bases. J gave up 2 bases and V 6 bases, and 8 bases lay outside the gene matches. Per the germline V gene, CDR1 is LGHDT and CDR2 is YNNKEL (reference sequence). This CDR3 contains 16 residues. The DNA of the CDR3 is TGTGCCAGCAGTCGGGACAGGCCCATCAACACCGGGGAGCTGTTTTTT. Encoded protein: CASSRDRPINTGELFF.

This clonotype was counted between two and nine times. The V and J genes are TRBV19 and TRBJ1-5; TRBD1 agrees at 7 bases. Germline CDR1 LNHDA, CDR2 SQIVND (reference sequence). Losses at the gene ends were 7 bases for V and 6 bases for J; bases not matched to a gene: 9. The CDR3 loop spans 14 amino acids. For the CDR3, the DNA is TGTGCCAGTACCTTAGGGGGCGCGGCTCAGCCCCAGCATTTT. Protein: CASTLGGAAQPQHF. Looking up the rest from reference TRBV19 and TRBJ1-5 gives the full variable domain: DGGITQSPKYLFRKEGQNVTLSCEQNLNHDAMYWYRQDPGQGLRLIYYSQIVNDFQKGDIAEGYSVSREKKESFPLTVTSAQKNPTAFYLCASTLGGAAQPQHFGDGTRLSIL.

This clonotype was seen at least ten times. The chain employs TRBV30 and TRBJ1-2; maybe TRBD1 (6 bases). The V gene's germline CDR1 is GTSNPN and CDR2 SVGIG (reference sequence). Trimming stripped 0 bases from V and 8 bases from J, with 10 bases between. The CDR3 is made up of 12 amino acids. In DNA form, the CDR3 reads TGTGCCTGGAGTGTAAGGACAGTCGGCTACACCTTC. Protein sequence: CAWSVRTVGYTF.

This clonotype was seen many times. The rearrangement uses TRBV7-2 and TRBJ2-7, with TRBD2 as a possible D gene (7 bases). The CDR3 sequence is 15 residues long. V lost 6 bases and J 2 bases, leaving 17 bases between the germline ends. CDR1 and CDR2 (germline): SGHTA, FQGNSA. CDR3 region: CASSKQAGQAYEQYF. The DNA for the CDR3 is TGTGCCAGCAGTAAGCAAGCGGGACAAGCCTACGAGCAGTACTTC.

This chain's CDR3 is CASSQADSGGAYGYTF. The CDR3 nucleotides are TGCGCCAGCAGCCAAGCGGACAGCGGCGGGGCCTATGGCTACACCTTC. The chain joins TRBV4-1 to TRBJ1-2, with D perhaps TRBD1 (6 bases). V was trimmed by 1 base and J by 4 bases, leaving 16 bases between them. CDR3 length equals 16 residues. Germline V lookup: CDR1 MGHRA, CDR2 YSYEKL.

This clonotype has ten or more counts. This chain connects TRBV3-1 to TRBJ1-2; 12 bases line up with TRBD1. The germline CDR1 and CDR2 sequences are LGHDT and YNNKEL (reference sequence). The CDR3 has 16 residues. J lost 8 bases, V lost 4 bases, and 11 bases had no gene match. The CDR3 DNA reads as TGTGCCAGCAGCCGGGGACAGGGGGCGACGAGCGAGGGCTACACCTTC. Its protein product is CASSRGQGATSEGYTF.

This clonotype was counted at least ten times. This chain connects TRBV3-1 to TRBJ1-1; D perhaps matches TRBD1 (5 bases). This CDR3 contains 14 residues. V lost 7 bases and J 2 bases, leaving 14 bases between the germline ends. CDR1 LGHDT and CDR2 YNNKEL come from the germline V gene (reference sequence). The CDR3 here is CASNKGWTNTEAFF. Here the CDR3 DNA reads TGTGCCAGCAATAAAGGCTGGACAAACACTGAAGCTTTCTTT. The entire variable domain, with the rest obtained from reference TRBV3-1 and TRBJ1-1, is as follows: DTAVSQTPKYLVTQMGNDKSIKCEQNLGHDTMYWYKQDSKKFLKIMFSYNNKELIINETVPNRFSPKSPDKAHLNLHINSLELGDSAVYFCASNKGWTNTEAFFGQGTRLTVV.

A few counts support this clonotype. The chain has TRBV6-1 and TRBJ1-1; D is ambiguous. CDR1 is MNHNS and CDR2 is SASEGT in the germline V gene. This CDR3 region has 15 residues. V gave up 1 base and J gave up 1 base, with 10 bases separating them. Written as DNA, the CDR3 is TGTGCCAGCAGTGAAGGCCCCTTCCAGAACACTGAAGCTTTCTTT. Amino acid sequence: CASSEGPFQNTEAFF.

In this sample, this clonotype turned up many times. DNA for the CDR3: TGTGCCACCAGTGAGGTGTACCAAGAGACCCAGTACTTC. Residues: CATSEVYQETQYF. The V gene is TRBV24-1, the J gene TRBJ2-5; D gene ambiguous. The CDR3 runs to 13 residues. Deletions cut 4 bases from V and 0 bases from J, with 5 bases between. Germline assignment: CDR1 KGHDR and CDR2 SFDVKD.

V and J are TRBV6-2 or TRBV6-3 and TRBJ1-6; D unclear. Trimming shortened V by 3 bases and J by 10 bases, and 13 bases separated the two germline ends. The germline CDR1 and CDR2 sequences are MNHEY and SVGEGT. The CDR3 is made up of 14 amino acids. This CDR3 is CASSYHKVGSPLHF. Here the CDR3 DNA reads TGTGCCAGCAGTTATCACAAGGTTGGATCACCCCTCCACTTT.

The J gene is TRBJ1-2, the V gene TRBV19; 9 nucleotides line up with TRBD1. With 9 bases clipped from V and 6 bases from J, the junction kept 5 bases outside the gene matches. This CDR3 region has 12 residues. CDR1 is LNHDA and CDR2 is SQIVND in the germline V gene (reference sequence). The CDR3 bases are TGTGCCAGCGGACAGGGGTTTAATGGCTACACCTTC. It encodes CASGQGFNGYTF.

This chain joins TRBV5-1 and TRBJ1-1; 8 bases are a match to TRBD1. The length of the CDR3 is 16 residues. V lost 2 bases, J lost 2 bases, and 8 bases stayed unmatched. CDR1 and CDR2 from the germline V gene are SGHRS and YFSETQ. CDR3 loop: CASSFLSDRANTEAFF. The DNA of the CDR3 is TGCGCCAGCAGCTTTTTATCGGACAGGGCCAACACTGAAGCTTTCTTT.

There are a few counts of this clonotype. This chain uses TRBV7-9 with TRBJ2-1; D remains unclear. V was shortened by 1 base and J by 10 bases, with 14 bases between the two germline ends. The V gene's germline CDR1 is SEHNR and CDR2 FQNEAQ (reference sequence). CDR3 size: 14 residues. The CDR3: CASSLGTRFGEQFF. CDR3 coding DNA: TGTGCCAGCAGCTTAGGGACCCGGTTTGGAGAGCAGTTCTTC.

This clonotype was seen a handful of times. The rearrangement joins TRBV3-1 to TRBJ2-3; 10 bases agree with TRBD2. Germline loops: CDR1 LGHDT, CDR2 YNNKEL (reference sequence). The CDR3 consists of 16 residues. Trimming took 1 base from V and 1 from J; bases not matched to a gene: 2. CDR3 sequence: CASSQAGTSGTDTQYF. As DNA, the CDR3 is TGTGCCAGCAGCCAAGCCGGGACTAGCGGCACAGATACGCAGTATTTT.

Notes on this clonotype: With a much larger clone just one base away, this may be a read error. This chain uses TRBV7-8 with TRBJ1-5; TRBD1 might be the D (5 bases). V was trimmed by 5 bases and J by 3 bases, leaving 20 bases between them. Germline CDR1 and CDR2: SGHVS and FQNEAQ. There are 17 residues in the CDR3. Here the CDR3 reads CASSQHLRDGPNQPQHF. CDR3 nucleotide sequence: TGTGCCAGCAGCCAACACCTCCGGGACGGACCCAATCAGCCCCAGCATTTT.

The chain combines TRBV6-1 with TRBJ2-1, with 15 nucleotides matching TRBD2. CDR1 MNHNS and CDR2 SASEGT come from the germline V gene. This CDR3 comprises 14 residues. V shed 8 bases, J shed 8 bases, and the junction held 4 bases outside the gene matches. The DNA of the CDR3 is TGTGCCAGCTGGGGACTAGCGGGGGGCGATGAGCAGTTCTTC. Protein sequence: CASWGLAGGDEQFF.

This chain uses TRBV5-8 with TRBJ2-4; D perhaps matches TRBD1 (5 bases). The CDR3 consists of 16 residues. V lost 0 bases, J lost 0 bases, and 10 bases lay in between. Germline CDR1 and CDR2: SGHTS and YDEGEE. The chain's CDR3 is CASSLEPGIAKNIQYF. The DNA for the CDR3 is TGTGCCAGCAGCTTGGAACCAGGGATAGCCAAAAACATTCAGTACTTC.

This clonotype appeared a few times. The chain couples TRBV11-2 to TRBJ2-1, with D unresolved. The CDR3 length is 18 residues. Between the trimmed V and J ends, which lost 2 bases and 3 bases, there was a span of 20 bases. CDR1 is SGHAT and CDR2 is FQNNGV in the germline V gene. For the CDR3, the DNA is TGTGCCAGCAGCTTACCCCTGTACTCCCTAAGAAACTACAATGAGCAGTTCTTC. This gives the protein CASSLPLYSLRNYNEQFF.

Comments on this clonotype: This CDR3 is missing its conserved last phenylalanine or tryptophan, likely due to a read error. The chain has TRBV7-2 and TRBJ1-2; maybe TRBD1 (5 bases). The CDR3 consists of 15 residues. Germline V gene data show CDR1 as SGHTA and CDR2 as FQGNSA. The V end lost 0 bases, the J end lost 0 bases, and 8 bases lay between the germline ends. The CDR3 DNA follows: TGTGCCAGCAGCTTAGCTTCAGGGTCTAACTATGGCTACACCCTC. As protein: CASSLASGSNYGYTL.

In its sample, this clonotype was seen many times. The chain couples TRBV3-1 to TRBJ2-5, with 7 bases matching TRBD2. This CDR3 is built from 15 residues. Germline V gene sequence: CDR1 LGHDT, CDR2 YNNKEL (reference sequence). The V and J ends lost 2 bases and 1 base, in that order; junction bases with no gene match: 4. The CDR3 loop reads CASSQHGGTQETQYF. DNA for the CDR3: TGTGCCAGCAGCCAACACGGGGGGACCCAAGAGACCCAGTACTTC.

This clonotype appeared a few times. The chain joins TRBV5-1 to TRBJ1-4; TRBD1 matches at 8 bases. This CDR3 is 15 amino acids long. J was trimmed by 7 bases and V by 4 bases; bases with no gene match: 9. From germline, CDR1 is SGHRS and CDR2 YFSETQ. CDR3 sequence reads: CASSGTTGVAEKLFF. CDR3 nucleotides: TGCGCCAGCAGCGGAACGACAGGGGTGGCTGAAAAACTGTTTTTT.

This clonotype showed up just a few times. The gene calls are TRBV30 and TRBJ2-7; 8 bases line up with TRBD1. The CDR3 sequence is 14 residues long. V shed 5 bases and J 4 bases; nucleotides not matched to a gene: 10. Germline CDR1 reads GTSNPN; CDR2 reads SVGIG (reference sequence). The CDR3 DNA reads as TGTGCCTGGCTGGGGACAGGCCCACGTTACGAGCAGTACTTC. Its translation is CAWLGTGPRYEQYF.

This clonotype occurred a few times. The chain uses TRBV27 and TRBJ1-5; the match to TRBD1 covers 7 bases. V lost 8 bases and J lost 7; bases outside the gene matches: 5. There are 12 residues in the CDR3. The germline V gene has CDR1 MNHEY and CDR2 SMNVEV (reference sequence). The CDR3 DNA follows: TGTGCCAGCGCGACAGGGTTGCAGCCCCAGCATTTT. This sequence encodes CASATGLQPQHF.

The chain joins TRBV6-1 to TRBJ2-7; D call uncertain. Looked up from germline, CDR1 is MNHNS and CDR2 is SASEGT. This CDR3 is 12 amino acids long. V lost 3 bases, J lost 4 bases, and 7 bases lay in between. The CDR3 sequence is CASSERYYEQYF. The CDR3 DNA reads as TGTGCCAGCAGTGAGAGGTATTACGAGCAGTACTTC.

There are many counts of this clonotype. J is TRBJ2-7 and V is TRBV3-1; D call uncertain. Germline V gene sequence: CDR1 LGHDT, CDR2 YNNKEL (reference sequence). CDR3 length equals 12 residues. V lost 2 bases to trimming and J lost 6 bases, with 8 bases between them. CDR3 residues: CASSQTESEQYF. The CDR3 bases are TGTGCCAGCAGCCAAACCGAGTCCGAGCAGTACTTC.

Many counts were recorded for this clonotype. V usage is TRBV6-1 and J usage is TRBJ1-6; D not certain. This CDR3 spans 15 amino acids. From germline, CDR1 is MNHNS and CDR2 SASEGT. V gave up 6 bases and J gave up 0 bases, with 9 bases separating them. The CDR3 reads CASREQSSYNSPLHF. CDR3 nucleotide sequence: TGTGCCAGCAGAGAACAGAGCTCCTATAATTCACCCCTCCACTTT.

This clonotype came up a few times. The V gene is TRBV6-5, the J gene TRBJ1-2, with 11 bases that match TRBD1. The CDR3 is made up of 12 amino acids. Per germline, CDR1 MNHEY and CDR2 SVGAGI. V dropped 8 bases and J dropped 8; count of bases not matched to a gene: 4. The CDR3 is CASRDRGTGYTF. The CDR3 nucleotides are TGTGCCAGCCGGGACAGGGGGACCGGCTACACCTTC.

This clonotype was counted between two and nine times. The rearrangement uses TRBV3-1 and TRBJ2-2, with 10 bases aligning to TRBD2. CDR1 and CDR2 from the germline V gene are LGHDT and YNNKEL (reference sequence). This CDR3 has 17 residues. J was trimmed by 6 bases and V by 3 bases; bases with no gene match: 10. The CDR3 protein is CASSHLASGGGSGELFF. Written as DNA, the CDR3 is TGTGCCAGCAGCCACCTCGCTAGCGGGGGCGGGTCCGGGGAGCTGTTTTTT.

The table lists this clonotype with many counts. This chain links TRBV5-1 with TRBJ2-5; perhaps TRBD1 as D (6 bases). CDR1 is SGHRS and CDR2 is YFSETQ in the germline V gene. The CDR3 totals 15 residues. V lost 0 bases and J lost 5, with 14 bases in between. The CDR3 DNA follows: TGCGCCAGCAGCTTGGATACAGGGATGGGCGAGACCCAGTACTTC. This translates into CASSLDTGMGETQYF. Full variable domain (outside the CDR3, taken from reference TRBV5-1 and TRBJ2-5): KAGVTQTPRYLIKTRGQQVTLSCSPISGHRSVSWYQQTPGQGLQFLFEYFSETQRNKGNFPGRFSGRQFSNSRSEMNVSTLELGDSALYLCASSLDTGMGETQYFGPGTRLLVL.

This clonotype was recorded many times. The genes are TRBV20-1 and TRBJ2-3; no clear D gene. The CDR3 covers 13 residues. Per germline, CDR1 DFQATT and CDR2 SNEGSKA (reference sequence). Between the trimmed V and J ends, which lost 3 bases and 0 bases, there was a span of 7 bases. Here the CDR3 DNA reads TGCAGTGCTAGTCCCGGAAGCACAGATACGCAGTATTTT. Its translation: CSASPGSTDTQYF.